This T cell receptor beta chain was profiled in a study of naive and memory T cell subsets. Study results and caveats: Naive repertoires, especially CD8, held a few larger clonotypes, possibly memory cells re-expressing CD45RA.

The germline V and J ends were trimmed by 3 bases and 1 base, with 14 bases remaining between them. Germline V gene lookup returns CDR1 MDHEN and CDR2 SYDVKM. The CDR3 covers 16 residues. The beta constant-region primer was an equimolar mix of two oligonucleotides covering TRBC1 and TRBC2. Four rounds of PCR amplified the ligated cDNA using nested alpha and beta constant-region primers plus SP2. Each CDR3 protein is one row after TCRdb ran MiXCR on the UMI-ligation and nested PCR reads. The repertoire holds about 90,000 distinct CDR3 sequences, with over 9% as singletons. The sample holds many counts of this clonotype. What it binds is not known.

Sequenced material: naive CD4+ T cells from blood. The chain couples TRBV28 to TRBJ2-3; D call uncertain. This clonotype was obtained from a human donor in good health. CDR3 nucleotides: TGTGCCAGCAGTTTCTCTCGCTTACGTGGCACAGATACGCAGTATTTT. Translated, it gives CASSFSRLRGTDTQYF.